What follows are 7 T cell receptor beta chains derived from one specimen sequenced in a study of T cells in localized non-small cell lung cancer. Repertoires were generated with immunoSEQ multiplex PCR, while TCRdb's copy carries only in-frame clones and drops some. The sample has about 25,000 clones; 75% to 90% are singletons. Sequencing used peripheral blood, obtained before any cancer treatment. These receptors were taken from a female donor older than 55 with stage I lung adenocarcinoma.

The rearrangement links TRBV5-6 to TRBJ2-5; 8 bases match TRBD1. Germline-derived CDR1 and CDR2 are SGHDT and YYEEEE. The CDR3 spans 18 residues. V gave up 0 bases and J gave up 2 bases; unmatched junction bases: 12. The CDR3 DNA reads TGTGCCAGCAGCTTGGGAGTTAGGCAGGGGGCTGATCAAGAGACCCAGTACTTC. It encodes CASSLGVRQGADQETQYF.

This clone was picked up a small number of times. V usage is TRBV27 and J usage is TRBJ2-7, with unresolved D. In germline, CDR1 is MNHEY, CDR2 SMNVEV (reference sequence). The CDR3 totals 16 residues. V lost 0 bases and J lost 9, with 21 bases in between. CDR3 region: CASSLSRNGPGVRQYF. CDR3 sequence (DNA): TGTGCCAGCAGTTTATCGAGAAACGGGCCAGGCGTGAGGCAGTACTTC.

The chain has TRBV10-3 and TRBJ1-2; TRBD1 aligns across 9 bases. This CDR3 contains 17 residues. The junction had 12 bases not matched to a gene; V was cut back by 2 bases and J by 5 bases. The germline V gene encodes CDR1 ENHRY and CDR2 SYGVKD. CDR3 loop: CAISEGLGTGGAYGYTF. CDR3 sequence (DNA): TGTGCCATCAGTGAGGGTTTGGGAACAGGGGGCGCGTATGGCTACACCTTC.

The chain couples TRBV11-3 to TRBJ1-1; TRBD1 matches 9 bases. Germline trimming cut 3 bases from V and 6 bases from J; bases unmatched to any gene: 5. Germline V gene lookup returns CDR1 SGHNT and CDR2 YENEEA. CDR3 length equals 14 residues. The DNA for the CDR3 is TGTGCCAGCAGCTTGGAAGGGACAGGGCCTGAAGCTTTCTTT. Translating gives CASSLEGTGPEAFF.

This chain uses TRBV5-5 with TRBJ2-1; TRBD1 matches 9 bases. The CDR3 extends over 17 amino acids. Trimming removed 0 bases from V and 8 bases from J; junction bases left unmatched: 12. In germline, CDR1 is SGHKS, CDR2 YYEKEE (reference sequence). The CDR3 DNA is TGTGCCAGCAGCTTGGCCATGGGGACAGGGTATCGAGATGAGCAGTTCTTC. This codes for CASSLAMGTGYRDEQFF.

This CDR3 is CASSLALIETQYF. The CDR3 bases are TGCGCCAGCAGCTTGGCCCTCATAGAGACCCAGTACTTC. The chain is built from TRBV5-1 and TRBJ2-5; D is uncertain. Trimming stripped 0 bases from V and 4 bases from J, with 7 bases between. Germline loops: CDR1 SGHRS, CDR2 YFSETQ. This CDR3 spans 13 amino acids.

The rearrangement joins TRBV5-5 to TRBJ2-3, with 11 bases aligning to TRBD1. CDR1 and CDR2 from the germline V gene are SGHKS and YYEKEE (reference sequence). V lost 0 bases and J lost 2; bases outside the gene matches: 5. The length of the CDR3 is 17 residues. The CDR3 spells CASSLVGTGGFTDTQYF. The DNA for the CDR3 is TGTGCCAGCAGCTTGGTTGGGACAGGGGGTTTCACAGATACGCAGTATTTT. Combining the CDR3 with reference TRBV5-5 and TRBJ2-3 gives the whole variable domain DAGVTQSPTHLIKTRGQQVTLRCSPISGHKSVSWYQQVLGQGPQFIFQYYEKEERGRGNFPDRFSARQFPNYSSELNVNALLLGDSALYLCASSLVGTGGFTDTQYFGPGTRLTVL.